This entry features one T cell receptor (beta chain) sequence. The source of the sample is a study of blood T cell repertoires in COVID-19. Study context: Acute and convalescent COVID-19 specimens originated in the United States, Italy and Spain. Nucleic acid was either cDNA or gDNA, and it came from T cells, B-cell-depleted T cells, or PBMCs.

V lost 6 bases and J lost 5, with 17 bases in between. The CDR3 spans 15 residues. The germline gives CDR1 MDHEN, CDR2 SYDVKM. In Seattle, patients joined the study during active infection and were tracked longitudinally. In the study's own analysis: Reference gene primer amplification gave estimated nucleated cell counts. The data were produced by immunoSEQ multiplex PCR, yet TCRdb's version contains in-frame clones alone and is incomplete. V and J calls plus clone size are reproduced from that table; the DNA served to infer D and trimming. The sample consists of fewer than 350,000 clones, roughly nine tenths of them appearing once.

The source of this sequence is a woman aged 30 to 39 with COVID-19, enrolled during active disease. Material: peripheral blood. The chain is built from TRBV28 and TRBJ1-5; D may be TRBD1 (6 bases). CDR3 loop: CASSQGRGVYQPQHF. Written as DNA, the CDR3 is TGTGCCAGCAGCCAGGGGAGAGGGGTTTATCAGCCCCAGCATTTT.